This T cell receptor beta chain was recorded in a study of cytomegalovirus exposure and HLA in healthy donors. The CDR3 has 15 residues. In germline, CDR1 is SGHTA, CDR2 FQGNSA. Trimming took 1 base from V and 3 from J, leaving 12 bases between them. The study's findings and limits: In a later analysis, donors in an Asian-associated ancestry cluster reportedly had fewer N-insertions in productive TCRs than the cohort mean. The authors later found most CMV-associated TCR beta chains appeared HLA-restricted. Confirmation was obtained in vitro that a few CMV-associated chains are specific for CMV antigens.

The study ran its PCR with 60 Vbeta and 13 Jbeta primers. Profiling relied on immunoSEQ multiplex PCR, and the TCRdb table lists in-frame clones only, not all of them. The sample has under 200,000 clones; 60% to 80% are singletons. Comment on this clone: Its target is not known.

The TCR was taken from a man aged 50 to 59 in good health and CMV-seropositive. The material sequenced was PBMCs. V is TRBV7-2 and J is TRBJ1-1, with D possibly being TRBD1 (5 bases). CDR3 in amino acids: CASSLDGRVDTEAFF. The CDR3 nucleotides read TGTGCCAGCAGCTTAGACGGCAGGGTTGACACTGAAGCTTTCTTT.